This TCR beta chain was recovered during a study of T cell responses to AZD1222 COVID-19 vaccine. Using immunoSEQ multiplex PCR, the repertoire was profiled, and TCRdb retains in-frame clones only, with some absent. Of about 270,000 clones in the sample, around 93% are singletons; the top ten hold around 0.58%. Per the germline V gene, CDR1 is SGHDN and CDR2 is FVKESK. Trimming removed 4 bases from V and 1 base from J, with 5 bases in between. The length of the CDR3 is 13 residues. Details on this clone: Its antigen is not known.

Second doses were pooled across both intervals (about 4 or about 12 weeks). Points from the study as a whole: The CD4 TCRs associated with vaccination extended across spike and predominated at 160-218 and 743-854. White British ancestry dominated among donors, who included more females, and clonal diversity was possibly underestimated. After the peak T cell response, and only then, were repertoires sampled.

The genes are TRBV14 and TRBJ1-5, with D unclear. This clonotype was sampled from an adult who received the AZD1222 COVID-19 vaccine. The sequences come from peripheral blood, collected 28 days after the second AZD1222 dose. The CDR3 spells CASSPDSNQPQHF. CDR3 DNA sequence: TGTGCCAGCAGCCCGGACAGCAATCAGCCCCAGCATTTT. Using reference TRBV14 and TRBJ1-5 for the parts outside the CDR3, the full variable domain is EAGVTQFPSHSVIEKGQTVTLRCDPISGHDNLYWYRRVMGKEIKFLLHFVKESKQDESGMPNNRFLAERTGGTYSTLKVQPAELEDSGVYFCASSPDSNQPQHFGDGTRLSIL.